Sequencing of this T cell receptor (beta chain) was carried out in a study of regulatory T cells in long-lasting Graves disease. The time point denotes: newly diagnosed GD, antithyroid drugs for less than 3 months. From RNA extracted from PBMCs, the TCR library was made. An endocrinology department in Xi'an, China, supplied the patients. TCR beta libraries were built with iRepertoire HTBI primers and Arm-PCR of CDR3 regions. Authors' processing steps: Taken together, the samples had fewer than 70 TRBV and 13 to 15 TRBJ segments identified. TCRdb fed the multiplex PCR reads into MiXCR, producing one record per CDR3 protein. TCRdb assigned the V and J calls; the authors' analysis was not used. The sample holds approximately 490,000 distinct CDR3 sequences; 16% are singletons and the top ten take 12%. In addition, the sample was reused for a study of T cells in Graves' hyperthyroidism and ophthalmopathy.

The sequencing here drew on peripheral blood mononuclear cells (PBMCs), taken at new diagnosis, from a patient treated with antithyroid drugs. This TCR came from a middle-aged man with Graves disease.

In nucleotides, the CDR3 is TGTGCCAGCTCACCACCGCAGCGGGTATTTAGGAATGAGCAGTTCTTC. This encodes CASSPPQRVFRNEQFF. The rearrangement joins TRBV18 to TRBJ2-1; D possibly corresponds to TRBD2 (6 bases). Between the trimmed V and J ends, which lost 0 bases and 7 bases, there was a span of 16 bases. The CDR3 runs to 16 residues. In germline, CDR1 is KGHSH, CDR2 LQKENI.